The 15 T cell receptor beta chains below come from one sample, sequenced in a study of technical replicates of blood from several donors. Clones were sequenced by immunoSEQ multiplex PCR, and TCRdb holds only the in-frame ones, with some missing. The sample contains tens of thousands of clones, around 92% of which appear only once. The sample taken for sequencing was T cells isolated from PBMCs. Source of these receptors: a human donor in good health.

The CDR3 sequence: CASSSLFYGTGFREAFF. CDR3 in DNA: TGTGCCAGCAGCTCTCTATTCTACGGGACAGGGTTTCGTGAAGCTTTCTTT. J is TRBJ1-1 and V is TRBV11-2; 9 positions agree with TRBD1. Losses at the gene ends were 4 bases for V and 7 bases for J; bases not matched to a gene: 16. CDR3 size: 17 residues. Germline V gene data show CDR1 as SGHAT and CDR2 as FQNNGV.

In DNA, the CDR3 is TGTGCCAGCAGCTTAGCCCCGGGACAGGGGACTGAAGCTTTCTTT. This translates into CASSLAPGQGTEAFF. The chain recombines TRBV11-3 with TRBJ1-1; 10 bases map to TRBD1. The CDR3 covers 15 residues. Germline V gene lookup returns CDR1 SGHNT and CDR2 YENEEA. Losses at the gene ends were 1 base for V and 5 bases for J; bases not matched to a gene: 4.

The rearrangement links TRBV6-5 to TRBJ1-4, with D possibly TRBD1 on 5 matching bases. CDR1 and CDR2 (germline): MNHEY, SVGAGI. Deletions cut 1 base from V and 5 bases from J, with 11 bases between. This CDR3 is 15 amino acids long. CDR3 loop: CASSYLLGANEKLFF. The DNA of the CDR3 is TGTGCCAGCAGTTACTTATTAGGGGCGAATGAAAAACTGTTTTTT.

There are a few counts of this clone. The chain couples TRBV19 to TRBJ1-2; unclear D gene. V lost 10 bases and J lost 4, with 16 bases in between. The CDR3 has 13 residues. Germline CDR1 reads LNHDA; CDR2 reads SQIVND (reference sequence). For the CDR3, the DNA is TGTGCCACCCAAGCCGTCACCCGCTATGGCTACACCTTC. It specifies CATQAVTRYGYTF.

The CDR3 DNA reads TGTGCCAGTAGTCCTCGGCAGGCAAAGAACACTGAAGCTTTCTTT. Protein product: CASSPRQAKNTEAFF. This chain uses TRBV19 with TRBJ1-1; no firm D call. The CDR3 is 15 residues long. From germline, CDR1 is LNHDA and CDR2 SQIVND (reference sequence). V was cut by 5 bases and J by 1 base, with 14 bases left in between.

This chain's CDR3 is CAISERTFYEQYF. CDR3 sequence (DNA): TGTGCCATCAGTGAGCGGACTTTCTACGAGCAGTACTTC. The chain couples TRBV10-3 to TRBJ2-7; TRBD2 is a possible D gene (5 bases). Trimming shortened V by 2 bases and J by 3 bases, and 8 bases separated the two germline ends. This CDR3 region has 13 residues. CDR1 and CDR2 (germline): ENHRY, SYGVKD.

The chain links TRBV27 to TRBJ2-3; 8 bases line up with TRBD2. V lost 7 bases and J lost 6; bases outside the gene matches: 18. The CDR3 runs 17 residues. Germline lookup yields CDR1 MNHEY and CDR2 SMNVEV (reference sequence). The CDR3 protein is CASTEIGGGRLWDTQYF. The CDR3 coding sequence is TGTGCCAGCACCGAAATCGGGGGCGGGAGGCTCTGGGATACGCAGTATTTT.

V and J are TRBV25-1 and TRBJ2-2, with 9 bases identical to TRBD2. The junction had 7 bases not matched to a gene; V was cut back by 3 bases and J by 5 bases. The V gene's germline CDR1 is MGHDK and CDR2 SYGVNS. This CDR3 has 16 amino acids. The CDR3 nucleotides read TGTGCCAGCAGTGAGGAGAGCGGGAGGAGAACCGGGGAGCTGTTTTTT. Translation gives CASSEESGRRTGELFF. Full variable domain (remainder filled in from reference TRBV25-1 and TRBJ2-2): EADIYQTPRYLVIGTGKKITLECSQTMGHDKMYWYQQDPGMELHLIHYSYGVNSTEKGDLSSESTVSRIRTEHFPLTLESARPSHTSQYLCASSEESGRRTGELFFGEGSRLTVL.

This chain uses TRBV15 with TRBJ1-1; tentative D call: TRBD1 (5 bases). Germline-derived CDR1 and CDR2 are LNHNV and YYDKDF (reference sequence). V was pared by 5 bases and J by 1 base, with 17 bases between. There are 16 residues in the CDR3. DNA of the CDR3: TGTGCCACCAGCCCCTATTTGAGGGACTCGAACACTGAAGCTTTCTTT. The encoded protein is CATSPYLRDSNTEAFF. Based on the CDR3 plus reference TRBV15 and TRBJ1-1, the full variable domain is DAMVIQNPRYQVTQFGKPVTLSCSQTLNHNVMYWYQQKSSQAPKLLFHYYDKDFNNEADTPDNFQSRRPNTSFCFLDIRSPGLGDTAMYLCATSPYLRDSNTEAFFGQGTRLTVV.

The gene calls are TRBV27 and TRBJ2-3; possibly TRBD2 for D (5 bases). CDR1 is MNHEY and CDR2 is SMNVEV in the germline V gene (reference sequence). The CDR3 covers 15 residues. Between the trimmed V and J ends, which lost 3 bases and 0 bases, there was a span of 10 bases. The CDR3 reads CASSFGGFSTDTQYF. The DNA of the CDR3 is TGTGCCAGCAGTTTTGGCGGGTTTAGCACAGATACGCAGTATTTT.

This clone was seen more than once but under ten times. The chain carries TRBV6-5 and TRBJ2-1; no clear D. CDR1 is MNHEY and CDR2 is SVGAGI in the germline V gene. Trimming stripped 5 bases from V and 5 bases from J, with 10 bases between. The CDR3 spans 13 residues. In nucleotides, the CDR3 is TGTGCCAGCAGTAGCGACGGCCACAATGAGCAGTTCTTC. Protein: CASSSDGHNEQFF.

The rearrangement uses TRBV15 and TRBJ2-1; possible D gene TRBD2, 6 bases. V was cut by 5 bases and J by 7 bases, with 18 bases left in between. Germline CDR1 LNHNV, CDR2 YYDKDF (reference sequence). This CDR3 region has 15 residues. The CDR3 DNA reads as TGTGCCACCAGCTCTGAAATGGGACTCCTAAATGAGCAGTTCTTC. Its protein product is CATSSEMGLLNEQFF.

The genes are TRBV7-9 and TRBJ2-7; 8 nucleotides line up with TRBD2. This CDR3 is 14 amino acids long. Germline V gene sequence: CDR1 SEHNR, CDR2 FQNEAQ (reference sequence). V dropped 2 bases and J dropped 1; count of bases not matched to a gene: 1. CDR3 loop: CASSLSGRSYEQYF. DNA for the CDR3: TGTGCCAGCAGCTTAAGCGGGAGATCCTACGAGCAGTACTTC. Filled out from reference TRBV7-9 and TRBJ2-7, the complete variable domain reads DTGVSQNPRHKITKRGQNVTFRCDPISEHNRLYWYRQTLGQGPEFLTYFQNEAQLEKSRLLSDRFSAERPKGSFSTLEIQRTEQGDSAMYLCASSLSGRSYEQYFGPGTRLTVT.

The rearrangement joins TRBV5-4 to TRBJ2-2, with 8 bases lining up with TRBD1. Germline lookup yields CDR1 SGHNT and CDR2 YYREEE (reference sequence). J was trimmed by 0 bases and V by 4 bases; bases with no gene match: 8. The CDR3 is 17 residues long. The chain's CDR3 is CASSQEQGAANTGELFF. The CDR3, as DNA: TGTGCCAGCAGCCAAGAGCAGGGGGCCGCGAACACCGGGGAGCTGTTTTTT. Based on the CDR3 plus reference TRBV5-4 and TRBJ2-2, the full variable domain is ETGVTQSPTHLIKTRGQQVTLRCSSQSGHNTVSWYQQALGQGPQFIFQYYREEENGRGNFPPRFSGLQFPNYSSELNVNALELDDSALYLCASSQEQGAANTGELFFGEGSRLTVL.

The rearrangement joins TRBV9 to TRBJ2-7; unclear D gene. The CDR3 covers 13 residues. CDR1 is SGDLS and CDR2 is YYNGEE in the germline V gene. Trimming shortened V by 0 bases and J by 4 bases, and 8 bases separated the two germline ends. CDR3 DNA sequence: TGTGCCAGCAGCGTAGCTACCGGGTACGAGCAGTACTTC. It is translated as CASSVATGYEQYF.